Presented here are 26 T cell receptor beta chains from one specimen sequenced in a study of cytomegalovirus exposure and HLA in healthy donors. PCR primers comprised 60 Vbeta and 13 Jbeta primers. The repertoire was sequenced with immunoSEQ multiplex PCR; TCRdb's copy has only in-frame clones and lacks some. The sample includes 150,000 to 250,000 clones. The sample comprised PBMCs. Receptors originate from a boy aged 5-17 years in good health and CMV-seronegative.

CDR3 coding DNA: TGTGCCAGCAGCTTGTCACAGATCTCCTACAATGAGCAGTTCTTC. Protein product: CASSLSQISYNEQFF. The chain uses TRBV5-6 and TRBJ2-1; D unresolved. V lost 1 base and J lost 0, with 8 bases in between. This CDR3 is 15 amino acids long. CDR1 and CDR2 from the germline V gene are SGHDT and YYEEEE.

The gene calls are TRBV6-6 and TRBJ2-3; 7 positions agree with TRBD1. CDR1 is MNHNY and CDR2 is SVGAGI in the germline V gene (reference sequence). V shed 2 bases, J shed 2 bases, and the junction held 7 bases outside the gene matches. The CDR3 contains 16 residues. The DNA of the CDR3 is TGTGCCAGCAGTTACCGGACAGGATCTTACACAGATACGCAGTATTTT. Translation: CASSYRTGSYTDTQYF.

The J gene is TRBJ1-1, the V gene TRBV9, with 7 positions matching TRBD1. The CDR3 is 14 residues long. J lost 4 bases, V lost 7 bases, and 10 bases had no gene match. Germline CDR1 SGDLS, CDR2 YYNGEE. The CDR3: CASSRGILGTEAFF. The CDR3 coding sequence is TGTGCCAGCTCCAGGGGGATCCTGGGCACTGAAGCTTTCTTT. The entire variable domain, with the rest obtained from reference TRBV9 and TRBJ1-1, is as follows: DSGVTQTPKHLITATGQRVTLRCSPRSGDLSVYWYQQSLDQGLQFLIQYYNGEERAKGNILERFSAQQFPDLHSELNLSSLELGDSALYFCASSRGILGTEAFFGQGTRLTVV.

CDR3 loop: CASSLGGTSGNSYEQYF. CDR3 coding DNA: TGTGCCAGCAGCTTAGGGGGGACTAGCGGCAACTCCTACGAGCAGTACTTC. The V and J genes are TRBV11-3 and TRBJ2-7; 11 nucleotides align to TRBD2. With 1 base clipped from V and 0 bases from J, the junction kept 5 bases outside the gene matches. The CDR3 is 17 amino acids. Per the germline V gene, CDR1 is SGHNT and CDR2 is YENEEA.

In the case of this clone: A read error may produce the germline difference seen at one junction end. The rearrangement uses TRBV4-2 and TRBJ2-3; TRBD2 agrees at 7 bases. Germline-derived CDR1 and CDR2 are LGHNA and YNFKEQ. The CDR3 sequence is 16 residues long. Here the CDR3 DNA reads TGTGCCAGCAGGCAAGCCACGGGGGGTCGTGCAGATACGCAGTATTTT. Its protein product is CASRQATGGRADTQYF.

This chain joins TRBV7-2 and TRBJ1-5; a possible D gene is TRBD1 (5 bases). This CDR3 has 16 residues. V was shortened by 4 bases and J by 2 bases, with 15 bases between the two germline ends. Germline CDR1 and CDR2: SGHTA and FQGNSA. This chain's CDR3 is CASSSQAALGNQPQHF. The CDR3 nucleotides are TGTGCCAGCAGCTCACAGGCGGCCCTTGGCAATCAGCCCCAGCATTTT.

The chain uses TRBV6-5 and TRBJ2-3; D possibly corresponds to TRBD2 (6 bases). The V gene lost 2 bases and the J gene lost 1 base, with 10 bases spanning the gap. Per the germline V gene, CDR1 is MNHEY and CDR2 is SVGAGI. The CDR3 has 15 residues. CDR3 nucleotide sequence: TGTGCCAGCAGTTACCGCGGGACGCGCACAGATACGCAGTATTTT. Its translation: CASSYRGTRTDTQYF.

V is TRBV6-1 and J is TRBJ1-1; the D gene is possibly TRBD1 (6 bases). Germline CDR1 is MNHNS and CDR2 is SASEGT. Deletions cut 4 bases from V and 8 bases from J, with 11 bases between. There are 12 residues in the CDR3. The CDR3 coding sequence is TGTGCCAGCAGTGGGACAGCCTCCGAAGCTTTCTTT. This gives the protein CASSGTASEAFF.

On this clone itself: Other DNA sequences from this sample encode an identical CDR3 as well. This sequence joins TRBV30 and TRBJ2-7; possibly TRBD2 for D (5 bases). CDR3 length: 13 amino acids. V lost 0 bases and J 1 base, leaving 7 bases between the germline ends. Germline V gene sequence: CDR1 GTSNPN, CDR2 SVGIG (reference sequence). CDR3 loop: CAWSVGGSYEQYF. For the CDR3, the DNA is TGTGCCTGGAGTGTAGGAGGATCCTACGAGCAGTACTTC.

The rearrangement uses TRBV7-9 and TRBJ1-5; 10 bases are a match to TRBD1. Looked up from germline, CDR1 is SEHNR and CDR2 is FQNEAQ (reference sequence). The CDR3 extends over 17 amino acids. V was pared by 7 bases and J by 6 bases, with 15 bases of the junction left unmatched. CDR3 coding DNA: TGTGCCAGCATTCTTAAAGGTCGGACAGGGGGAAGTCAGCCCCAGCATTTT. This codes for CASILKGRTGGSQPQHF.

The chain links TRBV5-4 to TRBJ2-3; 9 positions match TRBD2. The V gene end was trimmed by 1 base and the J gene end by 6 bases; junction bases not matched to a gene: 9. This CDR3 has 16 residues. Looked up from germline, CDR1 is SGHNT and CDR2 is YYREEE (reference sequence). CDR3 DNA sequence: TGTGCCAGCAGCTTGAAAGCGGGGGGTCCCGGGGATACGCAGTATTTT. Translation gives CASSLKAGGPGDTQYF.

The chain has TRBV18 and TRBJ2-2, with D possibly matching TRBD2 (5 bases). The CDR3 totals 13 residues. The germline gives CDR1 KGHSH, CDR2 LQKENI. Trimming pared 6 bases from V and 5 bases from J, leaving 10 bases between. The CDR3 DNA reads TGTGCCAGCTCTCCTCTAGCAACCGGGGAGCTGTTTTTT. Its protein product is CASSPLATGELFF.

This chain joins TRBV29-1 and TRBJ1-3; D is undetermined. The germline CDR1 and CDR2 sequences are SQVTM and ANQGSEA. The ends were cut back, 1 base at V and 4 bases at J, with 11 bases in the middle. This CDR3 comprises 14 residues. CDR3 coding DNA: TGCAGCGTTGAAGGACGCGGGCCCGGAAACACCATATATTTT. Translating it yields CSVEGRGPGNTIYF.

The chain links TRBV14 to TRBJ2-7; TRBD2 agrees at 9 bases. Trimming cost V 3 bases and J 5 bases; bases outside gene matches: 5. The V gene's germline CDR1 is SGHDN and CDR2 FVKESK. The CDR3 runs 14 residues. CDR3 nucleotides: TGTGCCAGCAGCCAGCGGGGGGGCACCCACGAGCAGTACTTC. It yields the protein CASSQRGGTHEQYF.

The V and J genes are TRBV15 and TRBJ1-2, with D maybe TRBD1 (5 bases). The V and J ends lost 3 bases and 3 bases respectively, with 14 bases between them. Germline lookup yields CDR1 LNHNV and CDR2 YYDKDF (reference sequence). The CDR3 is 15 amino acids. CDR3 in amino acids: CATSRTPGKDYGYTF. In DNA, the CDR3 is TGTGCCACCAGCAGGACCCCAGGGAAGGACTATGGCTACACCTTC.

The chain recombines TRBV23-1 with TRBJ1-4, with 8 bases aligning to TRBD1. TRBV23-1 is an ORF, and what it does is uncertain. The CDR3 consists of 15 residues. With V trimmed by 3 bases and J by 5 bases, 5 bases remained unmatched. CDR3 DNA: TGCGCCAGCAGTCACCCCCGGGACAGGAATGAAAAACTGTTTTTT. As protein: CASSHPRDRNEKLFF.

The CDR3 nucleotides read TGTGCCAGCAGTTATTCCCGGAGGAAAATGAACACTGAAGCTTTCTTT. Its translation is CASSYSRRKMNTEAFF. V gene TRBV6-5 combines with J gene TRBJ1-1, with unresolved D. Germline-derived CDR1 and CDR2 are MNHEY and SVGAGI. Trimming stripped 3 bases from V and 0 bases from J, with 14 bases between. The CDR3 extends over 16 amino acids.

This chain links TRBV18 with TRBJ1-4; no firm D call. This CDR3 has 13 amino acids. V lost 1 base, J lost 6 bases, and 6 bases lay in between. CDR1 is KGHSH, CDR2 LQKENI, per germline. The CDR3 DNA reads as TGTGCCAGCTCACCACTGACTCATGAAAAACTGTTTTTT. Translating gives CASSPLTHEKLFF.

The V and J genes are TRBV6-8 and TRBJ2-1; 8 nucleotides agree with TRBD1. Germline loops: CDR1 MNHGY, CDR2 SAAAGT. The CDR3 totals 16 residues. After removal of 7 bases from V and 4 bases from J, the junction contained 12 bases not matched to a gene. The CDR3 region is CASTIAGTGFYNEQFF. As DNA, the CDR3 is TGTGCCAGCACGATAGCCGGGACAGGCTTTTACAATGAGCAGTTCTTC.

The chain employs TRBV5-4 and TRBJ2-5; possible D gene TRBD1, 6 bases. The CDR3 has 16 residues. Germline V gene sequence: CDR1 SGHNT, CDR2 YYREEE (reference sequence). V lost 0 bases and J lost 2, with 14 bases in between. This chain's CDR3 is CASSLDPGAGQETQYF. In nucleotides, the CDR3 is TGTGCCAGCAGCTTGGATCCAGGGGCAGGGCAAGAGACCCAGTACTTC. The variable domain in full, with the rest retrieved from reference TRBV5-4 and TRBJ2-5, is ETGVTQSPTHLIKTRGQQVTLRCSSQSGHNTVSWYQQALGQGPQFIFQYYREEENGRGNFPPRFSGLQFPNYSSELNVNALELDDSALYLCASSLDPGAGQETQYFGPGTRLLVL.

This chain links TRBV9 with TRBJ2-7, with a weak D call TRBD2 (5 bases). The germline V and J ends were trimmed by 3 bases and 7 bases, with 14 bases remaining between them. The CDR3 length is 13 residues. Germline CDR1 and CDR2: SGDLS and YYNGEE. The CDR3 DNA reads TGTGCCAGCAGCGCCGGGGTTCCGGGGGAGCAGTACTTC. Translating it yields CASSAGVPGEQYF. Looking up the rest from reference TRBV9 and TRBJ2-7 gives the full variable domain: DSGVTQTPKHLITATGQRVTLRCSPRSGDLSVYWYQQSLDQGLQFLIQYYNGEERAKGNILERFSAQQFPDLHSELNLSSLELGDSALYFCASSAGVPGEQYFGPGTRLTVT.

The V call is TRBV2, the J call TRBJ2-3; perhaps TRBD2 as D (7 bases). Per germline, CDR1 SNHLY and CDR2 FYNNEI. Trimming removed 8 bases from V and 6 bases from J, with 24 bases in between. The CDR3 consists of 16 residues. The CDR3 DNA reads TGTGCCAGCTGGGGGAGGGACATAGCGGTCGGGGATACGCAGTATTTT. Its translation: CASWGRDIAVGDTQYF.

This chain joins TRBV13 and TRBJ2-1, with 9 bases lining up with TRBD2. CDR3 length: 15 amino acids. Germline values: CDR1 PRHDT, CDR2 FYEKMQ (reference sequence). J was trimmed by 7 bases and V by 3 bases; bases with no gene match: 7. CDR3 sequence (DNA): TGTGCCAGCAGCTTCTTTCTCACTAGCGGGAATGAGCAGTTCTTC. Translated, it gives CASSFFLTSGNEQFF.

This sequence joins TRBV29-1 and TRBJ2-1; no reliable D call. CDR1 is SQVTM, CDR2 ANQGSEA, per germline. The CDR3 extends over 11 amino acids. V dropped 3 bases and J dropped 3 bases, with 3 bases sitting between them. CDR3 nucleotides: TGCAGCGTTGACAGCTACAATGAGCAGTTCTTC. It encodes CSVDSYNEQFF.

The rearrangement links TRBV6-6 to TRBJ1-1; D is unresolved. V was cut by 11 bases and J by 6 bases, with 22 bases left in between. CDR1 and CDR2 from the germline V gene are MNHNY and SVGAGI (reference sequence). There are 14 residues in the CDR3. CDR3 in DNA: TGTGCCGTCAAGGAAGCGTATTTATCCCCTGAAGCTTTCTTT. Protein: CAVKEAYLSPEAFF.

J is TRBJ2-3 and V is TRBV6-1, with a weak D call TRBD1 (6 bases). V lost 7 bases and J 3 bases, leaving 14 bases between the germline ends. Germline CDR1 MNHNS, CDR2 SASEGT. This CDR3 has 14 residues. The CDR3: CASTAGTRTDTQYF. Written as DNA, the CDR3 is TGTGCCAGCACCGCCGGGACACGGACAGATACGCAGTATTTT.